This TCR beta chain was captured by sequencing in a study of OX40 agonist ivuxolimab in advanced cancers. General study points: Both CD4+ and CD8+ T cell populations in blood had undergone clonal expansion by week 6 at 0.1 to 3.0 mg/kg.

TCRdb keeps only in-frame clones here, not all; method: immunoSEQ multiplex PCR. The sample contains about 80,000 clones, roughly 84% of which appear only once. In the case of this clone: Its target is not known.

CDR1 is SGHTA and CDR2 is FQGTGA in the germline V gene. With V trimmed by 5 bases and J by 6 bases, 4 bases remained unmatched. The CDR3 is 14 amino acids. The receptor was derived from an adult with an advanced solid tumor such as melanoma, head and neck, liver or kidney cancer. The chain links TRBV7-3 to TRBJ2-1, with 10 nucleotides matching TRBD2. This sample comprised CD4+ or CD8+ T cells sorted from blood, obtained in a trial of the OX40 agonist ivuxolimab. The CDR3 DNA follows: TGTGCCAGCAGCCCTAGCGGGAGTTCCAATGAGCAGTTCTTC. Its translation: CASSPSGSSNEQFF.